The T cell receptor beta chain described here comes from a study of identical twins. Germline V gives CDR1 MDHEN, CDR2 SYDVKM. The CDR3 is 15 amino acids. Unmatched junction bases numbered 7, after V lost 5 bases and J lost 5 bases. General observations from the study: Models predicted too little out-of-frame TCR alpha sharing in monozygotic twins. Abundant beta clonotypes from cord blood had fewer insertions, unlike memory repertoires, which showed none.

MiXCR, applied by TCRdb to the 5' RACE reads, yields one record per CDR3 protein. The repertoire holds about 700,000 distinct CDR3 sequences, with over 8.5% as singletons. A note on this clonotype: Its antigen is unidentified.

These data were also filed under a second study, of yellow fever vaccine responses in identical twins. That source adds: Twin vaccine T cell responses reportedly seemed partly convergent, partly personalized.

Material for sequencing was PBMCs. This sequence was found in a woman aged 18-29 years in good health. J is TRBJ2-5 and V is TRBV28; 11 nucleotides match TRBD1. The CDR3 nucleotides are TGTGCCAGCAGTCCCCGGTGGGACAGGGGGGAGACCCAGTACTTC. Protein sequence: CASSPRWDRGETQYF.